This T cell receptor (beta chain) was found in a study of T-cell memory formation after mild COVID-19. Study results and limitations: Memory from before infection featured some responding clones, which suggests cross-reactive memory joined. Second-wave clones peaking on day 37 lacked confirmed SARS-CoV-2 specificity. Clones contracting across day 15 to 85 had a balanced CD4/CD8 profile; later expanding clones leaned CD4+.

Details on this clonotype: Its antigen is still unknown.

TCRdb reanalysed the 5' RACE reads using MiXCR and keeps one entry per CDR3 protein. The table has about 410,000 distinct CDR3 sequences, about 22% seen once; the top ten hold roughly 13%. This clonotype was obtained from an adult woman who had mild COVID-19 (a few samples of this study predate the infection). Cell type and time point are not known. Input material: PBMCs or a T cell subset sorted from them (not recorded which).

CDR3 protein: CASRLLPGELFF. The CDR3 DNA reads as TGTGCCAGCAGACTCCTGCCCGGGGAGCTGTTTTTT. V gene TRBV7-9 combines with J gene TRBJ2-2, with unresolved D. With 6 bases removed from V and 6 bases from J, the gap between germline ends came to 8 bases. The length of the CDR3 is 12 residues. The germline CDR1 and CDR2 sequences are SEHNR and FQNEAQ (reference sequence).